A selection of T cell receptor beta chains follows, all from one sample in a study of T cell responses to AZD1222 COVID-19 vaccine. Assay: immunoSEQ multiplex PCR; the TCRdb copy retains only in-frame clones and omits some. The sample holds tens of thousands of clones, around 92% seen once. The material sequenced was peripheral blood, taken 28 days after the second AZD1222 dose. These receptor sequences come from an adult who received the AZD1222 COVID-19 vaccine. The CDR3 runs from the conserved cysteine through the conserved F or W. The D gene is left open where the match is weak. Not all rows give a size; the values are once, few, many and, for expanded clones, a class.

D | J | size | V | CDR3 | DNA
. | TRBJ1-4 | . | TRBV10-3 | CAIRAAGGAGEKLFF | TGTGCCATCAGAGCAGCGGGGGGGGCCGGGGAAAAACTGTTTTTT
TRBD1 | TRBJ1-1 | . | TRBV7-8 | CASATGGWGMNTEAFF | TGTGCCAGCGCAACAGGGGGATGGGGTATGAACACTGAAGCTTTCTTT
. | TRBJ2-3 | . | TRBV19 | CATTGMGEIGDTQYF | TGTGCCACCACTGGTATGGGGGAGATCGGAGATACGCAGTATTTT
. | TRBJ1-5 | . | TRBV7-2 | CASSLEGRGAVSQPQHF | TGTGCCAGCAGCCTAGAGGGTCGGGGGGCGGTGAGTCAGCCCCAGCATTTT
TRBD1 | TRBJ1-6 | . | TRBV7-2 | CASSPGTANSPLHF | TGTGCCAGCAGCCCAGGGACAGCAAATTCACCCCTCCACTTT
TRBD1 | TRBJ1-2 | once | TRBV28 | CASSSGQGASWDGYTF | TGTGCCAGCAGTTCGGGACAGGGGGCATCTTGGGACGGCTACACCTTC
TRBD2 | TRBJ2-2 | . | TRBV7-2 | CASISSGREATGELFF | TGTGCCAGCATTTCCTCAGGGCGGGAGGCCACCGGGGAGCTGTTTTTT
TRBD1 | TRBJ1-1 | few | TRBV19 | CASSPGQGATEAFF | TGTGCCAGTAGTCCGGGACAGGGTGCGACTGAAGCTTTCTTT
TRBD1 | TRBJ2-1 | . | TRBV11-2 | CASSLDRNNEQFF | TGTGCCAGCAGCTTGGACAGGAACAATGAGCAGTTCTTC
. | TRBJ1-2 | . | TRBV27 | CASSLSGGGYTF | TGTGCCAGCAGTTTATCGGGGGGGGGCTACACCTTC
TRBD2 | TRBJ2-7 | . | TRBV27 | CASSFQLANEQYF | TGTGCCAGCAGTTTCCAACTAGCGAACGAGCAGTACTTC
TRBD1 | TRBJ1-5 | . | TRBV6-5 | CASRDRDRDQPQHF | TGTGCCAGCAGAGACCGGGACAGGGACCAGCCCCAGCATTTT
TRBD1 | TRBJ1-2 | . | TRBV4-3 | CASSQDPGQGWNTF | TGCGCCAGCAGCCAAGATCCCGGACAGGGGTGGAACACCTTC
. | TRBJ1-4 | . | TRBV3-1/TRBV3-2 | CASSPRQLTNEKLFF | TGTGCCAGCAGCCCTCGACAGCTAACTAATGAAAAACTGTTTTTT
. | TRBJ2-1 | . | TRBV5-1 | CASSLGGEAYNEQFF | TGCGCCAGCAGCTTGGGCGGGGAAGCCTACAATGAGCAGTTCTTC
TRBD1 | TRBJ1-6 | . | TRBV4-1 | CASSQADRGHSPLHF | TGCGCCAGCAGCCAAGCCGACAGGGGGCACTCACCCCTCCACTTT
. | TRBJ2-7 | . | TRBV28 | CASNSKGQRSYEQYF | TGTGCCAGCAACTCTAAGGGGCAGAGAAGCTACGAGCAGTACTTC
. | TRBJ1-3 | . | TRBV5-1 | CASSSIGDSGNTIYF | TGCGCCAGCAGCTCGATTGGGGACTCTGGAAACACCATATATTTT
TRBD1 | TRBJ1-2 | . | TRBV19 | CASIPRQGRGYTF | TGTGCCAGTATCCCAAGACAGGGGCGCGGCTACACCTTC
TRBD2 | TRBJ2-1 | . | TRBV7-2 | CASSLVTSGKVNEQFF | TGTGCCAGCAGCTTAGTGACTAGCGGGAAGGTCAATGAGCAGTTCTTC
. | TRBJ1-1 | once | TRBV11-2 | CASSSLGALNTEAFF | TGTGCCAGCAGCTCTTTGGGGGCACTGAACACTGAAGCTTTCTTT
. | TRBJ1-5 | . | TRBV18 | CASSPGQGDQPQHF | TGTGCCAGCTCACCGGGGCAGGGAGATCAGCCCCAGCATTTT
. | TRBJ1-5 | . | TRBV20-1 | CSARGRQFQHF | TGCAGTGCTAGGGGTAGACAGTTCCAGCATTTT
TRBD1 | TRBJ2-5 | . | TRBV7-6 | CASSRDRGETQYF | TGTGCCAGCAGCCGGGACAGGGGGGAGACCCAGTACTTC
. | TRBJ2-5 | . | TRBV4-3 | CASSQNGGETQYF | TGCGCCAGCAGCCAAAATGGCGGGGAGACCCAGTACTTC
TRBD1 | TRBJ2-7 | once | TRBV5-1 | CASSWTGPYEQYF | TGCGCCAGCAGCTGGACAGGGCCCTACGAGCAGTACTTC
. | TRBJ1-1 | . | TRBV28 | CASSHRETVNTEAFF | TGTGCCAGCAGCCACAGGGAGACAGTGAACACTGAAGCTTTCTTT
. | TRBJ1-1 | . | TRBV11-3 | CASSKMGDEAFF | TGTGCCAGCTCAAAAATGGGGGACGAAGCTTTCTTT
. | TRBJ2-7 | . | TRBV10-3 | CAISGETYEQYF | TGTGCCATCAGTGGGGAAACCTACGAGCAGTACTTC
. | TRBJ1-2 | . | TRBV4-2 | CASSQGRTGYGYTF | TGTGCCAGCAGCCAGGGACGAACAGGGTATGGCTACACCTTC
TRBD1 | TRBJ1-2 | . | TRBV27 | CASRPGQANYGYTF | TGTGCCAGCCGTCCGGGACAGGCTAACTATGGCTACACCTTC
TRBD1 | TRBJ2-1 | . | TRBV5-4 | CASSLGTGGLNEQFF | TGTGCCAGCAGCTTGGGGACAGGGGGCTTAAATGAGCAGTTCTTC
. | TRBJ1-5 | . | TRBV19 | CASRLAAQQPQHF | TGTGCCAGTAGGTTGGCAGCCCAGCAGCCCCAGCATTTT
TRBD1 | TRBJ1-1 | once | TRBV5-6 | CASSLARTGVRNTEAFF | TGTGCCAGCAGCTTGGCGAGGACAGGGGTCCGAAACACTGAAGCTTTCTTT
. | TRBJ2-3 | . | TRBV7-3 | CASSPSGGTDTQYF | TGTGCCAGCAGCCCCTCAGGCGGCACAGATACGCAGTATTTT
. | TRBJ1-5 | . | TRBV4-3 | CASSQDWRTNQPQHF | TGCGCCAGCAGCCAAGATTGGAGGACCAATCAGCCCCAGCATTTT
TRBD2 | TRBJ2-7 | . | TRBV7-2 | CASSHGGGPLF | TGTGCCAGCTCCCACGGGGGGGGTCCGCTCTTC
. | TRBJ2-1 | . | TRBV18 | CASSPLALPHNEQFF | TGTGCCAGCTCACCCCTCGCCCTCCCCCACAATGAGCAGTTCTTC
. | TRBJ2-7 | . | TRBV6-1 | CASSERGQIYEQYF | TGTGCCAGCAGTGAAAGGGGTCAGATCTACGAGCAGTACTTC
. | TRBJ2-1 | once | TRBV3-1/TRBV3-2 | CASSQSGLSNEQFF | TGTGCCAGCAGCCAAAGCGGTTTGAGCAATGAGCAGTTCTTC
. | TRBJ2-3 | . | TRBV9 | CASSVQDTQYF | TGTGCCAGCAGCGTTCAAGATACGCAGTATTTT
. | TRBJ2-7 | . | TRBV28 | CASSLLGGARSYEQYF | TGTGCCAGCAGTTTATTGGGGGGGGCCCGATCCTACGAGCAGTACTTC